These T cell receptor beta chains were read from a single sample in a study of CD8+CD57+ T cells in acquired aplastic anemia. TCRdb redid the calling of the reads with MiXCR, one entry per CDR3 protein. The data contain about 180,000 distinct CDR3 sequences, 48% of them singletons. What was sequenced was sorted CD4+, CD8+, or CD8+CD57+ T cells (not recorded which) from PBMCs. Receptor source: a human donor with aplastic anemia. Both conserved end residues are part of each CDR3. The order of the fields is clone size, D gene, V gene, J gene, CDR3 DNA, CDR3 protein. The D gene is left open where the match is weak. Expanded clones get a size class; other rows say once, few or many, or leave the size out.

abundance: many; d_gene: TRBD1; v_gene: TRBV7-9; j_gene: TRBJ2-2; CDR3nt: TGTGCCAGCAGGATAAGTAATGGACAGGGGAACACCGGGGAGCTGTTTTTT; CDR3aa: CASRISNGQGNTGELFF
abundance: few; d_gene: TRBD1; v_gene: TRBV29-1; j_gene: TRBJ2-7; CDR3nt: TGCAGCGTCGACCCGGGACAGGGGGCATTGAGGGAGCAGTACTTC; CDR3aa: CSVDPGQGALREQYF
abundance: -; d_gene: -; v_gene: TRBV20-1; j_gene: TRBJ2-1; CDR3nt: TGCAGTGCTAGGTCCCTCCCGCAATACAATGAGCAGTTCTTC; CDR3aa: CSARSLPQYNEQFF
abundance: -; d_gene: TRBD2; v_gene: TRBV7-2; j_gene: TRBJ2-2; CDR3nt: TGTGCCAGCAGCTTACTAGCGGCGAACACCGGGGAGCTGTTTTTT; CDR3aa: CASSLLAANTGELFF
abundance: -; d_gene: -; v_gene: TRBV5-4; j_gene: TRBJ2-6; CDR3nt: TGTGCCAGCAGCTTGTGGGGGGCCGGGGCCAACGTCCTGACTTTC; CDR3aa: CASSLWGAGANVLTF
abundance: many; d_gene: -; v_gene: TRBV5-5; j_gene: TRBJ2-7; CDR3nt: TGTGCCAGCAGCAATCCAGGGGCCCGAAAAGAGGACGAGCAGTACTTC; CDR3aa: CASSNPGARKEDEQYF
abundance: -; d_gene: -; v_gene: TRBV2; j_gene: TRBJ2-1; CDR3nt: TGTGCCAGCGTTGAGGGGTACAATGAGCAGTTCTTC; CDR3aa: CASVEGYNEQFF
abundance: -; d_gene: -; v_gene: TRBV15; j_gene: TRBJ2-5; CDR3nt: TGTGCCACCAGCAGTGAAGGACGGAAGCAAGAGACCCAGTACTTC; CDR3aa: CATSSEGRKQETQYF
abundance: -; d_gene: TRBD1; v_gene: TRBV29-1; j_gene: TRBJ2-7; CDR3nt: TGCAGCAGAGACCGGGACAGGGGGTACGAGCAGTACTTC; CDR3aa: CSRDRDRGYEQYF
abundance: -; d_gene: TRBD1; v_gene: TRBV7-6; j_gene: TRBJ1-1; CDR3nt: TGTGCCAGCAGCCCATGGACAGGAGAAGCTTTCTTT; CDR3aa: CASSPWTGEAFF
abundance: once; d_gene: TRBD1; v_gene: TRBV5-1; j_gene: TRBJ1-2; CDR3nt: TGCGCCAGCAGCCCGACAGGGAATGGCTACACCTTC; CDR3aa: CASSPTGNGYTF
abundance: -; d_gene: -; v_gene: TRBV15; j_gene: TRBJ2-7; CDR3nt: TGTGCCACCAGCAGAGTTGAAGCTCACCCAAACTACGAGCAGTACTTC; CDR3aa: CATSRVEAHPNYEQYF
abundance: few; d_gene: TRBD1; v_gene: TRBV2; j_gene: TRBJ2-7; CDR3nt: TGTGCCAGCAGCTCGGACAGGGGGACCTACGAGCAGTACTTC; CDR3aa: CASSSDRGTYEQYF
abundance: few; d_gene: -; v_gene: TRBV7-9; j_gene: TRBJ2-7; CDR3nt: TGTGCCAGCAGCTTGACTTCCTACGAGCAGTACTTC; CDR3aa: CASSLTSYEQYF
abundance: -; d_gene: -; v_gene: TRBV15; j_gene: TRBJ2-2; CDR3nt: TGTGCCACCAGCAGAGATCGGGCAGAATACACCGGGGAGCTGTTTTTT; CDR3aa: CATSRDRAEYTGELFF
abundance: -; d_gene: -; v_gene: TRBV7-9; j_gene: TRBJ1-2; CDR3nt: TGTGCCAGCAGCTCCCCCCCCGATGGCTACACCTTC; CDR3aa: CASSSPPDGYTF
abundance: once; d_gene: TRBD1; v_gene: TRBV19; j_gene: TRBJ2-1; CDR3nt: TGTGCCAGTGCCCCGACAGGGTCGAATGAGCAGTTCTTC; CDR3aa: CASAPTGSNEQFF